The clone carrying this T cell receptor (beta chain) was recorded a few times. Its antigen is not identified. Sequencing targeted expressed TCRB transcripts, as all isolated RNA had been reverse transcribed. The table came from immunoSEQ multiplex PCR; TCRdb's copy has only in-frame clones and leaves some out. Of around 430,000 clones listed, roughly 31% are singletons. The data were obtained in a study of beta chain features in type 1 diabetes. Regarding the study as a whole: Patients showed naive, central memory and Treg TCRB repertoires that appeared more similar than those of healthy donors. Whether HLA type influences TCRB rearrangement remained unresolved here. A possible short-template PCR bias applies equally to patients and controls.

The germline gives CDR1 SGHRS, CDR2 YFSETQ. This CDR3 contains 15 residues. Trimming pared 0 bases from V and 4 bases from J, leaving 13 bases between. The sequenced sample was naive CD4+ T cells from blood. The source is a man between 18 and 29 years old in good health. The chain joins TRBV5-1 to TRBJ2-5; D uncertain. CDR3 loop: CASSLAVGSIETQYF. CDR3 nucleotide sequence: TGCGCCAGCAGCTTGGCGGTCGGTAGCATAGAGACCCAGTACTTC.